This T cell receptor (beta chain) was documented in a study of blood T cell dynamics during melanoma immunotherapy. Study at large: Patients with metastatic melanoma got pembrolizumab or nivolumab-ipilimumab as first-line care.

The method was immunoSEQ multiplex PCR; TCRdb's version includes in-frame clones alone and lacks a portion of them. The sample has thousands of clones, 85% seen once; the top ten hold 1% to 1.2%. Points from the study as a whole: It remained unknown if the driving T cell clones were melanoma-specific.

This sample's time point: week 3, after first cycle of checkpoint inhibitor. At 12 weeks after first infusion, RECIST 1.1 defined response for most patients. Worth noting for this clone: Its antigen remains unknown.

Germline lookup yields CDR1 SQVTM and CDR2 ANQGSEA. This CDR3 region has 12 residues. Trimming left V 3 bases short and J 4 bases short, with 9 bases between. The TCR originated in a human donor with melanoma. This chain joins TRBV29-1 and TRBJ1-2; D possibly corresponds to TRBD1 (5 bases). The material sequenced was blood, taken from a patient treated with checkpoint blockade. CDR3: CSVEGQGYGYTF. CDR3 nucleotide sequence: TGCAGCGTTGAGGGGCAAGGCTATGGCTACACCTTC.